The 3 T cell receptor beta chains presented below share a single source sample, sequenced in a study of metastatic and nonmetastatic thyroid tumors. TCRdb used MiXCR to call clones anew from the PCR reads. Seen here are roughly 13,000 clones, about 27% observed once, and the top ten hold around 21%. Every patient was untreated before thyroid surgery. The specimen was tumor tissue. These receptors were collected from a female donor with papillary thyroid cancer or a benign thyroid nodule (not recorded which). Some clones in this sample may be carry-over from other donors' samples.

There are many counts of this clone. This chain connects TRBV3-1 to TRBJ1-2, with D hard to call. The ends were cut back, 3 bases at V and 4 bases at J, with 18 bases in the middle. The CDR3 is 16 residues long. The germline V gene has CDR1 LGHDT and CDR2 YNNKEL (reference sequence). In DNA form, the CDR3 reads TGTGCCAGCAGCCAGTCCGGGAGTCCTATTTTCTATGGCTACACCTTC. Translated, it gives CASSQSGSPIFYGYTF.

A few counts support this clone. This sequence joins TRBV6-1 and TRBJ2-7; 9 bases align to TRBD1. This CDR3 contains 14 residues. Trimming cost V 5 bases and J 2 bases; bases outside gene matches: 4. Germline assignment: CDR1 MNHNS and CDR2 SASEGT. The CDR3 nucleotides read TGTGCCAGCAGTTCCCGGGACAGGGCCTACGAGCAGTACTTC. This gives the protein CASSSRDRAYEQYF.

The chain is built from TRBV6-1 and TRBJ1-6; D possibly corresponds to TRBD1 (6 bases). The CDR3 contains 14 residues. Trimming took 7 bases from V and 12 from J, leaving 19 bases between them. Germline lookup yields CDR1 MNHNS and CDR2 SASEGT. The CDR3: CASIDAGVRLPLHF. CDR3 DNA sequence: TGTGCCAGCATTGACGCAGGGGTCCGTTTACCCCTCCACTTT.